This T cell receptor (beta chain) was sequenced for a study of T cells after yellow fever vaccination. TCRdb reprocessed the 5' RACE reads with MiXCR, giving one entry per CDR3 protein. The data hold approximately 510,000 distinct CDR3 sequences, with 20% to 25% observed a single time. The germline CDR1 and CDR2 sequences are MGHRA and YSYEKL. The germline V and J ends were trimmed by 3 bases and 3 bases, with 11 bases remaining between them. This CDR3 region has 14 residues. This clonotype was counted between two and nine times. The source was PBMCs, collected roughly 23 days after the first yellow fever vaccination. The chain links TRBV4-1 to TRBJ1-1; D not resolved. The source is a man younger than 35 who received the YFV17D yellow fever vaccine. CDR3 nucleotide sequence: TGCGCCAGCAGCCAGCCCTGGGCGGACACTGAAGCTTTCTTT. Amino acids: CASSQPWADTEAFF.